The 22 T cell receptor beta chains presented below share a single source sample, sequenced in a study of cytomegalovirus exposure and HLA in healthy donors. Primers for the PCR totalled 60 Vbeta and 13 Jbeta. Assay: immunoSEQ multiplex PCR; the TCRdb copy retains only in-frame clones and omits some. The repertoire holds under 150,000 clones, with roughly 80% as singletons. Material for sequencing was PBMCs. These receptor sequences come from a man aged 35-49 years in good health and CMV-seropositive.

The chain employs TRBV18 and TRBJ2-2; weak D call: TRBD1 (5 bases). V lost 4 bases and J 0 bases, leaving 12 bases between the germline ends. Germline values: CDR1 KGHSH, CDR2 LQKENI. The CDR3 is 16 residues long. The chain's CDR3 is CASSLTQTANTGELFF. The CDR3 region has the DNA TGTGCCAGCTCACTCACCCAGACAGCGAACACCGGGGAGCTGTTTTTT.

The chain has TRBV29-1 and TRBJ1-1, with 7 bases lining up with TRBD1. From germline, CDR1 is SQVTM and CDR2 ANQGSEA. The CDR3 spans 13 residues. The V and J ends lost 7 bases and 1 base, in that order; junction bases with no gene match: 6. The CDR3 loop is CSGTGQQNTEAFF. In DNA, the CDR3 is TGCAGCGGAACGGGACAGCAGAACACTGAAGCTTTCTTT.

This chain connects TRBV15 to TRBJ2-5, with D possibly being TRBD2 (6 bases). The V gene lost 5 bases and the J gene lost 5 bases, with 15 bases spanning the gap. CDR3 length: 14 amino acids. CDR1 is LNHNV, CDR2 YYDKDF, per germline (reference sequence). The CDR3 DNA sequence: TGTGCCACCAGCGTCGGGACTGGGATGGAGACCCAGTACTTC. It yields the protein CATSVGTGMETQYF.

V usage is TRBV5-6 and J usage is TRBJ2-5, with 10 bases aligning to TRBD2. V gave up 3 bases and J gave up 5 bases; unmatched junction bases: 4. The CDR3 is 14 residues long. The germline CDR1 and CDR2 sequences are SGHDT and YYEEEE. CDR3 nucleotides: TGTGCCAGCAGCTGGGGACTAGCGATCGAGACCCAGTACTTC. Amino acid sequence: CASSWGLAIETQYF.

J is TRBJ2-7 and V is TRBV7-8, with 7 bases fitting TRBD2. Germline V gene lookup returns CDR1 SGHVS and CDR2 FQNEAQ. With V trimmed by 1 base and J by 2 bases, 5 bases remained unmatched. The CDR3 contains 15 residues. In DNA form, the CDR3 reads TGTGCCAGCAGCTTAGAAGCTAGCGGAGCCTACGAGCAGTACTTC. Residues: CASSLEASGAYEQYF.

The genes are TRBV2 and TRBJ2-7; no firm D call. The CDR3 spans 14 residues. Germline V gene lookup returns CDR1 SNHLY and CDR2 FYNNEI. The V end lost 3 bases, the J end lost 0 bases, and 9 bases lay between the germline ends. The CDR3 DNA reads TGTGCCAGCAGTGATCAAGCGTACTCCTACGAGCAGTACTTC. The encoded protein is CASSDQAYSYEQYF.

V is TRBV7-7 and J is TRBJ2-3; D call uncertain. CDR3 length: 18 amino acids. Germline V gene lookup returns CDR1 SSHAT and CDR2 FNYEAQ (reference sequence). The V end was cut by 1 base, the J end by 0 bases, with 17 bases between. The CDR3 DNA reads as TGTGCCAGCAGCTTAGGGGTGGGCCAAACGCTTAGCACAGATACGCAGTATTTT. As protein: CASSLGVGQTLSTDTQYF.

This clone was found a few times. This chain links TRBV27 with TRBJ1-2, with TRBD1 matching 9 bases. Trimming at V came to 0 bases and at J to 8 bases, leaving 7 bases not matched to a gene. The CDR3 extends over 15 amino acids. Germline V lookup: CDR1 MNHEY, CDR2 SMNVEV (reference sequence). The CDR3 loop reads CASSLSPGQGSGYTF. DNA for the CDR3: TGTGCCAGCAGTTTATCTCCGGGACAGGGAAGCGGCTACACCTTC.

The V call is TRBV5-1, the J call TRBJ1-1; TRBD1 agrees at 8 bases. The CDR3 totals 14 residues. With 6 bases clipped from V and 0 bases from J, the junction kept 4 bases outside the gene matches. Germline loops: CDR1 SGHRS, CDR2 YFSETQ. In DNA form, the CDR3 reads TGCGCCAGCACAGAACAGGGGGTGAACACTGAAGCTTTCTTT. It yields the protein CASTEQGVNTEAFF. Full variable domain (remainder filled in from reference TRBV5-1 and TRBJ1-1): KAGVTQTPRYLIKTRGQQVTLSCSPISGHRSVSWYQQTPGQGLQFLFEYFSETQRNKGNFPGRFSGRQFSNSRSEMNVSTLELGDSALYLCASTEQGVNTEAFFGQGTRLTVV.

The V gene is TRBV7-9, the J gene TRBJ2-3, with D uncertain. The CDR3 spans 13 residues. The V end lost 7 bases, the J end lost 7 bases, and 15 bases lay between the germline ends. Germline CDR1 and CDR2: SEHNR and FQNEAQ (reference sequence). CDR3 in amino acids: CASILNSDNTQYF. In nucleotides, the CDR3 is TGTGCCAGCATCCTCAACTCCGATAATACGCAGTATTTT.

The chain joins TRBV7-9 to TRBJ1-2; 7 nucleotides match TRBD1. Germline V gives CDR1 SEHNR, CDR2 FQNEAQ (reference sequence). The junction had 10 bases not matched to a gene; V was cut back by 0 bases and J by 6 bases. The CDR3 length is 16 residues. This CDR3 is CASSLARDRPLHGYTF. DNA for the CDR3: TGTGCCAGCAGCTTAGCGAGGGACAGACCCCTCCATGGCTACACCTTC.

To note about this clone: One end of the junction is discordant with germline, which a read error may explain. This chain connects TRBV4-3 to TRBJ2-7, with 10 positions matching TRBD2. This CDR3 is 14 amino acids long. Germline V gene sequence: CDR1 LGHNA, CDR2 YSLEER. The CDR3 spells CASSQEMLAGELDF. As DNA, the CDR3 is TGCGCCAGCAGCCAAGAAATGCTAGCGGGGGAACTGGACTTC.

This clone was seen a few times. This rearrangement joins TRBV5-1 to TRBJ1-6; no firm D call. The CDR3 has 15 amino acids. V lost 0 bases and J 5 bases, leaving 9 bases between the germline ends. From germline, CDR1 is SGHRS and CDR2 YFSETQ. As DNA, the CDR3 is TGCGCCAGCAGCTTGGACGGTCCCCATAATTCACCCCTCCACTTT. It translates to CASSLDGPHNSPLHF.

This sequence joins TRBV5-4 and TRBJ1-3; TRBD1 matches 8 bases. The CDR3 runs to 16 residues. Germline V gives CDR1 SGHNT, CDR2 YYREEE (reference sequence). Trimming at V came to 4 bases and at J to 4 bases, leaving 10 bases not matched to a gene. In nucleotides, the CDR3 is TGTGCCAGCAGCCGCCCGGGACAGGTCACGGGAAACACCATATATTTT. Protein sequence: CASSRPGQVTGNTIYF.

The chain combines TRBV5-1 with TRBJ1-5; 9 bases are shared with TRBD1. The CDR3 has 18 residues. Unmatched junction bases numbered 7, after V lost 0 bases and J lost 0 bases. Germline lookup yields CDR1 SGHRS and CDR2 YFSETQ. This CDR3 reads CASSLGDRDDGSNQPQHF. The CDR3 region has the DNA TGCGCCAGCAGCTTGGGGGACAGGGATGATGGTAGCAATCAGCCCCAGCATTTT. The full variable domain, in which reference TRBV5-1 and TRBJ1-5 provide the parts outside the CDR3, is KAGVTQTPRYLIKTRGQQVTLSCSPISGHRSVSWYQQTPGQGLQFLFEYFSETQRNKGNFPGRFSGRQFSNSRSEMNVSTLELGDSALYLCASSLGDRDDGSNQPQHFGDGTRLSIL.

J is TRBJ1-2 and V is TRBV29-1; TRBD1 agrees at 11 bases. With V trimmed by 4 bases and J by 4 bases, 8 bases remained unmatched. Per germline, CDR1 SQVTM and CDR2 ANQGSEA. The CDR3 is 15 amino acids. The CDR3 here is CSVVDWDRGIYGYTF. In DNA, the CDR3 is TGCAGCGTTGTCGATTGGGACAGGGGGATCTATGGCTACACCTTC. The complete variable domain, with remaining parts taken from reference TRBV29-1 and TRBJ1-2, reads SAVISQKPSRDICQRGTSLTIQCQVDSQVTMMFWYRQQPGQSLTLIATANQGSEATYESGFVIDKFPISRPNLTFSTLTVSNMSPEDSSIYLCSVVDWDRGIYGYTFGSGTRLTVV.

The chain joins TRBV30 to TRBJ1-2, with unresolved D. V lost 2 bases to trimming and J lost 5 bases, with 12 bases between them. This CDR3 contains 13 residues. CDR1 is GTSNPN, CDR2 SVGIG, per germline (reference sequence). The CDR3 DNA follows: TGTGCCTGGAGTAGAGGGCCTGGGTATGGCTACACCTTC. Residues: CAWSRGPGYGYTF.

The chain joins TRBV6-4 to TRBJ2-2, with 7 bases fitting TRBD1. The trim removed 6 bases at V and 5 bases at J, leaving 6 bases unmatched. Germline assignment: CDR1 MRHNA and CDR2 SNTAGT. The CDR3 has 14 residues. CDR3 amino acids: CASRQGLGTGELFF. For the CDR3, the DNA is TGTGCCAGCAGACAGGGGCTGGGTACCGGGGAGCTGTTTTTT.

A remark on this clone: The same CDR3 can be traced to other DNA sequences in this sample. The gene calls are TRBV6-5 and TRBJ1-5; D remains unclear. CDR3 length equals 15 residues. Trimming removed 0 bases from V and 0 bases from J, with 6 bases in between. CDR1 is MNHEY, CDR2 SVGAGI, per germline. The CDR3 region has the DNA TGTGCCAGCAGTTACTCCCGGTATAGCAATCAGCCCCAGCATTTT. This encodes CASSYSRYSNQPQHF.

The chain joins TRBV7-6 to TRBJ2-7; TRBD1 aligns across 7 bases. The junction had 6 bases not matched to a gene; V was cut back by 2 bases and J by 2 bases. This CDR3 has 15 residues. Germline CDR1 SGHVS, CDR2 FNYEAQ. DNA of the CDR3: TGTGCCAGCAGCTTAAGGACAGGATTTACCTACGAGCAGTACTTC. Translating it yields CASSLRTGFTYEQYF. The variable domain in full, completed from reference TRBV7-6 and TRBJ2-7, reads GAGVSQSPRYKVTKRGQDVALRCDPISGHVSLYWYRQALGQGPEFLTYFNYEAQQDKSGLPNDRFSAERPEGSISTLTIQRTEQRDSAMYRCASSLRTGFTYEQYFGPGTRLTVT.

Notes on this clone: The germline gene is not matched at one end of the junction; a read error may be the cause. The CDR3 here is CASSLDRAGGPKGETQYF. Here the CDR3 DNA reads TGTGCTAGCAGCTTAGATCGAGCGGGAGGGCCTAAGGGAGAGACCCAGTACTTC. The chain combines TRBV7-7 with TRBJ2-5, with TRBD2 matching over 10 bases. Germline loops: CDR1 SSHAT, CDR2 FNYEAQ (reference sequence). The CDR3 sequence is 18 residues long.

The count of this clone is one. The chain has TRBV25-1 and TRBJ1-2, with TRBD1 as a possible D gene (5 bases). In germline, CDR1 is MGHDK, CDR2 SYGVNS. CDR3 length: 12 residues. V was clipped by 4 bases and J by 5 bases, with 8 bases between them. CDR3 sequence reads: CASSAQGYGYTF. For the CDR3, the DNA is TGTGCCAGCAGTGCGCAGGGTTATGGCTACACCTTC.